Below are 7 T cell receptor beta chains sequenced from a single sample in a study of CD8+ T cells in alopecia areata. The treatment denotes: oral pan-JAK inhibitor, 5-10 mg twice daily. Sequencing relied on a cDNA template that was reverse transcribed from extracted RNA. The data were produced by immunoSEQ multiplex PCR, yet TCRdb's version contains in-frame clones alone and is incomplete. Of 130,000 or so clones listed, roughly nine tenths are singletons. This sample comprised CD8+ T cells sorted from blood, obtained at week 4, from a patient treated with tofacitinib. The receptors come from a human donor with alopecia areata.

V is TRBV27 and J is TRBJ1-2; D unclear. This CDR3 is built from 14 residues. Germline CDR1 is MNHEY and CDR2 is SMNVEV (reference sequence). The V end was cut by 5 bases, the J end by 2 bases, with 12 bases between. The CDR3 DNA follows: TGTGCCAGCAGTCCGGTGGTACCAAACTATGGCTACACCTTC. It translates to CASSPVVPNYGYTF.

V is TRBV29-1 and J is TRBJ2-3, with unresolved D. CDR1 is SQVTM and CDR2 is ANQGSEA in the germline V gene. CDR3 size: 11 residues. CDR3 DNA: TGCAGAGTCGTAGGGACAGATACGCAGTATTTT. Translation gives CRVVGTDTQYF.

This chain uses TRBV29-1 with TRBJ2-6, with a weak D call TRBD1 (6 bases). With 3 bases removed from V and 2 bases from J, the gap between germline ends came to 11 bases. The CDR3 is 15 amino acids. Germline values: CDR1 SQVTM, CDR2 ANQGSEA. The DNA for the CDR3 is TGCAGCGTTGAGAACCCAGGGGCTGGGGCCAACGTCCTGACTTTC. Its translation: CSVENPGAGANVLTF.

The V and J genes are TRBV29-1 and TRBJ1-4; TRBD1 aligns across 8 bases. The V segment lost 4 bases and the J segment 8 bases; nucleotides outside the gene matches: 9. The germline gives CDR1 SQVTM, CDR2 ANQGSEA. The CDR3 is 14 amino acids. CDR3 sequence: CSVAQGVLSEKLFF. DNA of the CDR3: TGCAGCGTTGCACAGGGGGTTCTTAGCGAAAAACTGTTTTTT.

The chain uses TRBV9 and TRBJ1-1; 7 nucleotides agree with TRBD1. Germline assignment: CDR1 SGDLS and CDR2 YYNGEE. The CDR3 loop spans 15 amino acids. V was clipped by 3 bases and J by 2 bases; unmatched bases: 7. CDR3 loop: CASSEGTVINTEAFF. CDR3 in DNA: TGTGCCAGCAGCGAGGGGACAGTAATCAACACTGAAGCTTTCTTT.

The rearrangement links TRBV29-1 to TRBJ2-3, with D tentatively TRBD1 (5 bases). The length of the CDR3 is 15 residues. Germline values: CDR1 SQVTM, CDR2 ANQGSEA. The V end lost 5 bases, the J end lost 4 bases, and 19 bases lay between the germline ends. This CDR3 is CSVSTARDSPDTQYF. In nucleotides, the CDR3 is TGCAGCGTTTCAACCGCCCGTGACAGCCCAGATACGCAGTATTTT.

The chain uses TRBV7-9 and TRBJ1-1; D is uncertain. The germline V gene encodes CDR1 SEHNR and CDR2 FQNEAQ (reference sequence). CDR3 size: 11 residues. Between the trimmed V and J ends, which lost 5 bases and 4 bases, there was a span of 5 bases. Here the CDR3 reads CASSLFTEAFF. In nucleotides, the CDR3 is TGTGCCAGCAGCCTTTTCACTGAAGCTTTCTTT.